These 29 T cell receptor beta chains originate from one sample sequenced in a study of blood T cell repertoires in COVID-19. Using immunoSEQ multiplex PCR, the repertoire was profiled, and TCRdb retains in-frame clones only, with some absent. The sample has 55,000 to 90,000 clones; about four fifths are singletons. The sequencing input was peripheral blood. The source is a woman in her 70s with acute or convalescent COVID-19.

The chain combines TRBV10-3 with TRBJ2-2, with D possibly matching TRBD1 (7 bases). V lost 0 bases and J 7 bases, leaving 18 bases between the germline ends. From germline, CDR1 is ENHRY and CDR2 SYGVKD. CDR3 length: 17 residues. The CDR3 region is CAISESIGGGRVGELFF. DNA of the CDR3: TGTGCCATCAGTGAGTCAATTGGAGGGGGCCGGGTCGGGGAGCTGTTTTTT.

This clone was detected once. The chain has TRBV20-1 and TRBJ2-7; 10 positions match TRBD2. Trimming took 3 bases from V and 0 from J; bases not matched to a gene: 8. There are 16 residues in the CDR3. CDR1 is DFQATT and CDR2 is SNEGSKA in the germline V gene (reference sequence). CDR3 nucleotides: TGCAGTGCTAGTGGGAGCGGGGGGGGAAGCTCCTACGAGCAGTACTTC. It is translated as CSASGSGGGSSYEQYF.

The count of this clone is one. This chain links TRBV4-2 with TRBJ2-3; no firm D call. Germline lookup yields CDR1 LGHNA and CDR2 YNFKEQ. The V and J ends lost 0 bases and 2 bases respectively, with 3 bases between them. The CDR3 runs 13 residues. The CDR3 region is CASSQDFTDTQYF. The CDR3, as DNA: TGTGCCAGCAGCCAAGACTTCACAGATACGCAGTATTTT.

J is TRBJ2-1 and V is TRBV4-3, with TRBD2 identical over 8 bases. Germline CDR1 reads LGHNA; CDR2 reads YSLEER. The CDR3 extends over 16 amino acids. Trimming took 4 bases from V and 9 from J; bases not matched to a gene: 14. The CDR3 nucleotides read TGCGCCAGCAGCCGCCTTACGTGGAGCGGGGGAAGTGAGCAGTTCTTC. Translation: CASSRLTWSGGSEQFF.

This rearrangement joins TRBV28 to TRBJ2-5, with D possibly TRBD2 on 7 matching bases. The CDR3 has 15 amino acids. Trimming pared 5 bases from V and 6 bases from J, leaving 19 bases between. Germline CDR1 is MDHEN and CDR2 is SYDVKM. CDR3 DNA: TGTGCCAGCAGTGACCCCCGGGGGGCGTCAAAGACCCAGTACTTC. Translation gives CASSDPRGASKTQYF.

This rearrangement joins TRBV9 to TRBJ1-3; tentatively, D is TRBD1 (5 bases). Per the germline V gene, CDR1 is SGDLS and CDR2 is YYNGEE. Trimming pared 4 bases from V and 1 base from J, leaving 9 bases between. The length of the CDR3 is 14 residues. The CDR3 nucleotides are TGTGCCAGCAGCACGACAGTATCTGGAAACACCATATATTTT. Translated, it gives CASSTTVSGNTIYF.

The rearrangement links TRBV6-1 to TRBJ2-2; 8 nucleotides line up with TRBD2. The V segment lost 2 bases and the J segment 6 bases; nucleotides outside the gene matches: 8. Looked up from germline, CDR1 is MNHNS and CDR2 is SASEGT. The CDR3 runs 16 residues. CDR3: CASSERGGLVPGELFF. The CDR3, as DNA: TGTGCCAGCAGTGAACGTGGGGGACTAGTTCCCGGGGAGCTGTTTTTT.

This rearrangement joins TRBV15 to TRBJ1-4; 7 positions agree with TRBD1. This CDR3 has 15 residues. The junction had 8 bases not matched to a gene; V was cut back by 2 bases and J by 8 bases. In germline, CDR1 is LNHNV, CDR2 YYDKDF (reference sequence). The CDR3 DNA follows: TGTGCCACCAGCAGATCCACAGGGGCTCAAGAAAAACTGTTTTTT. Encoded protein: CATSRSTGAQEKLFF.

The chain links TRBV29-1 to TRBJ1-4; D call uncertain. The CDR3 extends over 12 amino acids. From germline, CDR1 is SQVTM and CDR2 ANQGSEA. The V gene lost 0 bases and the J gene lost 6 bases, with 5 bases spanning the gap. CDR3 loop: CSVEDPDEKLFF. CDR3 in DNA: TGCAGCGTTGAAGATCCTGATGAAAAACTGTTTTTT.

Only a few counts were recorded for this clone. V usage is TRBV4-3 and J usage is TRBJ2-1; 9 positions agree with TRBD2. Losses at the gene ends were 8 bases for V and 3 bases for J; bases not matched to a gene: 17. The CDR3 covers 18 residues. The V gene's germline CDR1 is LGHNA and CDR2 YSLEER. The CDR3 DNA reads TGCGCCAGCCTCGTAGGAAGGGGCGGGGGGGCGTTCTACAATGAGCAGTTCTTC. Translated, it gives CASLVGRGGGAFYNEQFF.

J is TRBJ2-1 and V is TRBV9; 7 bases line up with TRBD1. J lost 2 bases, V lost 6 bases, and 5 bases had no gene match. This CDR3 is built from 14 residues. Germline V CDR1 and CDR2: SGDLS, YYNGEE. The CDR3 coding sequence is TGTGCCAGCAACCGGGACAGCACCTACAATGAGCAGTTCTTC. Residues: CASNRDSTYNEQFF.

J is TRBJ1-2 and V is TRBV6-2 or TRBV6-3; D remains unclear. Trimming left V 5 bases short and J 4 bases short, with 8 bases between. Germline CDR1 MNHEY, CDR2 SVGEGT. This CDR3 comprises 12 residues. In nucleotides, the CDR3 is TGTGCCAGCAGTGGGGAGATCTATGGCTACACCTTC. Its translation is CASSGEIYGYTF.

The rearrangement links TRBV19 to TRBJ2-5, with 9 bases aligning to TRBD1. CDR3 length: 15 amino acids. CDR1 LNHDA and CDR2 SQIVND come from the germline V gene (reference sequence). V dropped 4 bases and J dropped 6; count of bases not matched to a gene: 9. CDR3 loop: CASSTSGTGSKTQYF. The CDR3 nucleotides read TGTGCCAGTAGTACCTCCGGGACAGGGAGCAAGACCCAGTACTTC.

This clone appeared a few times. The CDR3 nucleotides are TGTGCCAGCAAGAGTAGTTACGAGCAGTACTTC. This translates into CASKSSYEQYF. V gene TRBV2 combines with J gene TRBJ2-7; D uncertain. V gave up 7 bases and J gave up 4 bases, with 8 bases separating them. Germline CDR1 SNHLY, CDR2 FYNNEI. The CDR3 covers 11 residues.

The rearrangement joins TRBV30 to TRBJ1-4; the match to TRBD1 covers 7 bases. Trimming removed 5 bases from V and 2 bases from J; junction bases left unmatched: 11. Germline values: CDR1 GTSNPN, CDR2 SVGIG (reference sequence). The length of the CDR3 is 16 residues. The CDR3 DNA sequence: TGTGCCTGGTTAGACAGGGAAGGGTCTACTAATGAAAAACTGTTTTTT. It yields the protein CAWLDREGSTNEKLFF.

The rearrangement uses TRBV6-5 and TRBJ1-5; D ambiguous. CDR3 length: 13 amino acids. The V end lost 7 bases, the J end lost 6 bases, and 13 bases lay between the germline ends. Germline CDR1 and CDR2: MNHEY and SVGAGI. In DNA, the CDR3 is TGTGCCAGCAAGCATCCGGGTCTTCAGCCCCAGCATTTT. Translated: CASKHPGLQPQHF.

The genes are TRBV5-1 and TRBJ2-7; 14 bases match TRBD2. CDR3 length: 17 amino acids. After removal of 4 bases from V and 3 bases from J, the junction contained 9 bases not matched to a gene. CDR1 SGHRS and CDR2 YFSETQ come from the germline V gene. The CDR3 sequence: CASSRGLAGEGNYEQYF. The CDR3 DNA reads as TGCGCCAGCAGCAGGGGACTAGCGGGAGAGGGGAACTACGAGCAGTACTTC.

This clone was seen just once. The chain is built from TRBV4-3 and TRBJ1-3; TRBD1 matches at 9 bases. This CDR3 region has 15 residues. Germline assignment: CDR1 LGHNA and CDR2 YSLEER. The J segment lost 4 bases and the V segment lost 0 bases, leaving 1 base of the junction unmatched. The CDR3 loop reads CASSQEGTGGNTIYF. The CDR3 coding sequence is TGCGCCAGCAGCCAAGAGGGGACAGGGGGAAACACCATATATTTT.

The CDR3 bases are TGTGCCAGCCGGAGTCGATCGGGGAGGGGCACTGAAGCTTTCTTT. Translating gives CASRSRSGRGTEAFF. V is TRBV14 and J is TRBJ1-1, with D maybe TRBD1 (5 bases). The CDR3 loop spans 15 amino acids. Germline lookup yields CDR1 SGHDN and CDR2 FVKESK. The V end was cut by 8 bases, the J end by 4 bases, with 20 bases between.

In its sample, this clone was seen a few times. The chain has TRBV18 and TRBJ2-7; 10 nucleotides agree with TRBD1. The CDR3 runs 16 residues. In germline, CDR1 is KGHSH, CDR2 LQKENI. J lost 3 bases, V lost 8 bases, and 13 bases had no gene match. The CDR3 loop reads CASTRDRGAGYYEQYF. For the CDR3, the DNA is TGTGCCAGCACCCGGGACAGGGGAGCAGGATACTACGAGCAGTACTTC.

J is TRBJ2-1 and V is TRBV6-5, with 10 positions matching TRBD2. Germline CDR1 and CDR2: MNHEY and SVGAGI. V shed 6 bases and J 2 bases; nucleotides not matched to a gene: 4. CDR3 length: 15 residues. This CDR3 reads CASSNSGGAYNEQFF. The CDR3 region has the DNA TGTGCCAGCAGCAACAGCGGGGGGGCCTACAATGAGCAGTTCTTC.

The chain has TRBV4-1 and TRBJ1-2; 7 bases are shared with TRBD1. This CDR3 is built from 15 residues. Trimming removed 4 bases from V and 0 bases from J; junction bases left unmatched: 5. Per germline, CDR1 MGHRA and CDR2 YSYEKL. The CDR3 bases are TGCGCCAGCAGCCGAGCCGGGACAGCTAACTATGGCTACACCTTC. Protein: CASSRAGTANYGYTF.

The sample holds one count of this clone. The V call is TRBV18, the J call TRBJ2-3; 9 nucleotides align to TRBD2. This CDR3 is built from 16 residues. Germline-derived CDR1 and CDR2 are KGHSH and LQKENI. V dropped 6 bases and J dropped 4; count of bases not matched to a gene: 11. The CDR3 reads CASSILAGDEADTQYF. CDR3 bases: TGTGCCAGCTCGATCTTAGCGGGAGATGAGGCAGATACGCAGTATTTT.

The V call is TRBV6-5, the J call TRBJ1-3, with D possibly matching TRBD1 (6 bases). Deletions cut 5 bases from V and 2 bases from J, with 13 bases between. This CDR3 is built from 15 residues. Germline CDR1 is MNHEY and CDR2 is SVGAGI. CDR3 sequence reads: CASSIGGDPGNTIYF. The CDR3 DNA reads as TGTGCCAGCAGTATAGGGGGTGACCCTGGAAACACCATATATTTT.

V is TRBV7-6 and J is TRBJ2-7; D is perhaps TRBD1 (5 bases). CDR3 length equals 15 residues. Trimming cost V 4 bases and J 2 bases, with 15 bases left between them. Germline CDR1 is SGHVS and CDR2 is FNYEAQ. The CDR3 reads CASSSGMTFPYEQYF. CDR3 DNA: TGTGCCAGCAGCTCAGGGATGACATTTCCCTACGAGCAGTACTTC.

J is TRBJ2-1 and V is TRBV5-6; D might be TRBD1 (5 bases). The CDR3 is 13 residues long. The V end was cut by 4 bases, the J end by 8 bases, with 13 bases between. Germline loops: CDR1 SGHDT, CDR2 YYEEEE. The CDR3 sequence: CASSPQGMDEQFF. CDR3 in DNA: TGTGCCAGCAGCCCTCAGGGTATGGATGAGCAGTTCTTC.

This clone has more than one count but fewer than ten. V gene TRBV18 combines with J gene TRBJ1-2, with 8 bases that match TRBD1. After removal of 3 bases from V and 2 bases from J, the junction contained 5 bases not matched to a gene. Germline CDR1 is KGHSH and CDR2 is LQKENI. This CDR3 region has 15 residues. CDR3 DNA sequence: TGTGCCAGCTCACCGACAGGGGCCGGCAACTATGGCTACACCTTC. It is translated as CASSPTGAGNYGYTF.

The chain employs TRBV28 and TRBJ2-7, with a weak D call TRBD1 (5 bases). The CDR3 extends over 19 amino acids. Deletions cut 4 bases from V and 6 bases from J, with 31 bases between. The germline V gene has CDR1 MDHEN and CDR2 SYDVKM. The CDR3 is CASSSQATHLTADTSEQYF. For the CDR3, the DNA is TGTGCCAGCAGTTCCCAGGCAACTCACCTGACAGCCGATACCTCCGAGCAGTACTTC.

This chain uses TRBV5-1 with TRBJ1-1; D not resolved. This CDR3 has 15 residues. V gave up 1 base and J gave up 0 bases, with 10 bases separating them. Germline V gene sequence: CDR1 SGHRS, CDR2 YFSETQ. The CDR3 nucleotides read TGCGCCAGCAGCTTGTCTTTCTCTCTGAACACTGAAGCTTTCTTT. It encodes CASSLSFSLNTEAFF.